The clone carrying this TCR beta chain was counted at least ten times. Its antigen is not known. Losses at the gene ends were 6 bases for V and 5 bases for J; bases not matched to a gene: 6. There are 13 residues in the CDR3. Germline loops: CDR1 DFQATT, CDR2 SNEGSKA (reference sequence). This record comes from a study of T cells in Graves' hyperthyroidism and ophthalmopathy. Study information: Peripheral blood was obtained at initial diagnosis, preceding any treatment. Findings and caveats of the study: In the analysis, a 13 V-J model separated ophthalmopathy from stable hyperthyroidism. Most thyroid clonotypes with frequency above 0.001 were detected in blood.

TCR beta CDR3 sequences were amplified from RNA transcripts. First-round RT-PCR of the TCR CDR3 relied on the HTBI primer set. TCRdb reprocessed the multiplex PCR reads with MiXCR, giving one entry per CDR3 protein. This sample has roughly 380,000 distinct CDR3 sequences, with 15% to 20% found just once. The study defined stable Graves' hyperthyroidism as no ophthalmopathy progression within 18 months. The sample consisted of blood. The origin of this receptor is a woman younger than 30 with Graves' hyperthyroidism. This chain joins TRBV20-1 and TRBJ2-5, with TRBD1 matching 10 bases. CDR3 region: CSAWTGGGETQYF. CDR3 coding DNA: TGCAGTGCCTGGACAGGGGGTGGTGAGACCCAGTACTTC.